The 22 T cell receptor beta chains listed next were all sequenced from one sample in a study of blood T cell repertoires in COVID-19. The method was immunoSEQ multiplex PCR; TCRdb's version includes in-frame clones alone and lacks a portion of them. The sample lists roughly 380,000 clones; about 88% were seen once. The sequencing sample was made of PBMCs or T cells enriched from blood (not recorded which). These receptor sequences come from a woman in her 30s who had been exposed to COVID-19.

The V gene is TRBV5-6, the J gene TRBJ2-7, with a possible D match to TRBD2 (5 bases). CDR1 SGHDT and CDR2 YYEEEE come from the germline V gene. The CDR3 is made up of 14 amino acids. V was trimmed by 0 bases and J by 2 bases, leaving 9 bases between them. CDR3 loop: CASSLVRRAYEQYF. CDR3 DNA: TGTGCCAGCAGCTTGGTGCGGCGGGCCTACGAGCAGTACTTC.

The gene calls are TRBV7-9 and TRBJ2-1, with a weak D call TRBD1 (5 bases). Germline V gene sequence: CDR1 SEHNR, CDR2 FQNEAQ (reference sequence). Between the trimmed V and J ends, which lost 5 bases and 2 bases, there was a span of 16 bases. This CDR3 region has 16 residues. As DNA, the CDR3 is TGTGCCAGCAGCATCCAGGGCGGTCAAACCTACAATGAGCAGTTCTTC. It encodes CASSIQGGQTYNEQFF.

The chain links TRBV5-1 to TRBJ2-1; D is unresolved. The CDR3 sequence is 16 residues long. Germline loops: CDR1 SGHRS, CDR2 YFSETQ. V lost 0 bases and J 0 bases, leaving 10 bases between the germline ends. Here the CDR3 DNA reads TGCGCCAGCAGCTTGGGCAGACTGAGCTCCTACAATGAGCAGTTCTTC. It yields the protein CASSLGRLSSYNEQFF. Using reference TRBV5-1 and TRBJ2-1 for the parts outside the CDR3, the full variable domain is KAGVTQTPRYLIKTRGQQVTLSCSPISGHRSVSWYQQTPGQGLQFLFEYFSETQRNKGNFPGRFSGRQFSNSRSEMNVSTLELGDSALYLCASSLGRLSSYNEQFFGPGTRLTVL.

This clone came up once. The chain employs TRBV28 and TRBJ1-5; TRBD1 aligns across 7 bases. Germline CDR1 and CDR2: MDHEN and SYDVKM. V was clipped by 6 bases and J by 5 bases; unmatched bases: 7. The CDR3 length is 14 residues. As DNA, the CDR3 is TGTGCCAGCAGGATTCCAGGGGGATATCAGCCCCAGCATTTT. It yields the protein CASRIPGGYQPQHF.

The V call is TRBV9, the J call TRBJ1-5; 10 bases are a match to TRBD1. The germline CDR1 and CDR2 sequences are SGDLS and YYNGEE. V lost 3 bases, J lost 5 bases, and 2 bases stayed unmatched. The CDR3 runs 14 residues. The CDR3 here is CASSETGGHQPQHF. CDR3 in DNA: TGTGCCAGCAGCGAGACAGGGGGCCATCAGCCCCAGCATTTT. Using reference TRBV9 and TRBJ1-5 for the parts outside the CDR3, the full variable domain is DSGVTQTPKHLITATGQRVTLRCSPRSGDLSVYWYQQSLDQGLQFLIQYYNGEERAKGNILERFSAQQFPDLHSELNLSSLELGDSALYFCASSETGGHQPQHFGDGTRLSIL.

The chain carries TRBV29-1 and TRBJ1-1; 10 nucleotides align to TRBD1. The V gene's germline CDR1 is SQVTM and CDR2 ANQGSEA. The CDR3 is 13 amino acids. With 4 bases clipped from V and 10 bases from J, the junction kept 9 bases outside the gene matches. The CDR3 is CSVALRWTGGAFF. In DNA, the CDR3 is TGCAGCGTTGCCCTACGTTGGACAGGGGGAGCTTTCTTT.

V is TRBV24-1 and J is TRBJ1-4; TRBD1 is a possible D gene (5 bases). Germline CDR1 is KGHDR and CDR2 is SFDVKD. The CDR3 covers 15 residues. V dropped 4 bases and J dropped 7 bases, with 15 bases sitting between them. The CDR3 reads CATSDTRGGAEKLFF. CDR3 bases: TGTGCCACCAGTGACACTCGGGGGGGTGCTGAAAAACTGTTTTTT.

This chain uses TRBV19 with TRBJ2-7, with 9 nucleotides matching TRBD1. The junction had 4 bases not matched to a gene; V was cut back by 5 bases and J by 2 bases. The CDR3 length is 14 residues. Germline values: CDR1 LNHDA, CDR2 SQIVND (reference sequence). The DNA of the CDR3 is TGTGCCAGTAGTTATAGGACAGGGGCCTACGAGCAGTACTTC. This sequence encodes CASSYRTGAYEQYF.

This clone has only one observation. The rearrangement uses TRBV29-1 and TRBJ1-4; unclear D gene. The germline gives CDR1 SQVTM, CDR2 ANQGSEA. This CDR3 region has 12 residues. V gave up 4 bases and J gave up 4 bases, with 7 bases separating them. The CDR3 bases are TGCAGCGTTGGTTCGGGTAATGAAAAACTGTTTTTT. Translating it yields CSVGSGNEKLFF.

The genes are TRBV5-1 and TRBJ1-5; D gene unclear. The germline V and J ends were trimmed by 2 bases and 5 bases, with 8 bases remaining between them. Germline assignment: CDR1 SGHRS and CDR2 YFSETQ. The CDR3 runs 13 residues. DNA for the CDR3: TGCGCCAGCAGCTTAAGCGGCTATCAGCCCCAGCATTTT. It codes for CASSLSGYQPQHF.

The chain carries TRBV21-1 and TRBJ2-1; the D call TRBD2 from the table was never checked on the DNA. TRBV21-1 is flagged as a pseudogene. The CDR3 spans 16 residues. The CDR3 bases are TGTGCCAGCGGACCACTTGCGGGAGGGTCCTACAATGAGCAGTTCTTC. Translated: CASGPLAGGSYNEQFF.

This clone is a singleton in its sample. The V and J genes are TRBV10-3 and TRBJ1-2; D possibly corresponds to TRBD1 (5 bases). V was shortened by 3 bases and J by 8 bases, with 10 bases between the two germline ends. Per germline, CDR1 ENHRY and CDR2 SYGVKD. The CDR3 length is 12 residues. In DNA form, the CDR3 reads TGTGCCATCAGTGAAAGGGAGGGGGGCTACACCTTC. Translated: CAISEREGGYTF.

The chain links TRBV28 to TRBJ2-7; weak D call: TRBD1 (6 bases). Trimming left V 6 bases short and J 3 bases short, with 18 bases between. Germline loops: CDR1 MDHEN, CDR2 SYDVKM. This CDR3 is 15 amino acids long. In DNA form, the CDR3 reads TGTGCCAGCAGGCCCCCTGGGACAAGTAACTACGAGCAGTACTTC. Its protein product is CASRPPGTSNYEQYF.

This chain uses TRBV2 with TRBJ1-5; TRBD1 might be the D (5 bases). The V end lost 4 bases, the J end lost 5 bases, and 9 bases lay between the germline ends. Germline V gene data show CDR1 as SNHLY and CDR2 as FYNNEI. The CDR3 has 13 amino acids. CDR3: CASSVAGDQPQHF. CDR3 DNA sequence: TGTGCCAGCAGTGTGGCGGGGGATCAGCCCCAGCATTTT.

This clone was seen a single time. The chain joins TRBV6-6 to TRBJ1-3; the D gene is possibly TRBD1 (5 bases). Germline-derived CDR1 and CDR2 are MNHNY and SVGAGI (reference sequence). Trimming took 5 bases from V and 3 from J, leaving 11 bases between them. The CDR3 contains 14 residues. The chain's CDR3 is CASSPRQIGNTIYF. The DNA of the CDR3 is TGTGCCAGCAGTCCAAGACAGATTGGAAACACCATATATTTT.

The chain recombines TRBV19 with TRBJ1-5; 7 nucleotides align to TRBD1. The germline V gene has CDR1 LNHDA and CDR2 SQIVND (reference sequence). This CDR3 comprises 16 residues. J gave up 4 bases and V 0 bases, and 6 bases lay outside the gene matches. The CDR3 DNA follows: TGTGCCAGTAGTATAGATGGGACAGAGGGTAATCAGCCCCAGCATTTT. Amino acid sequence: CASSIDGTEGNQPQHF.

The V gene is TRBV27, the J gene TRBJ2-7; TRBD1 aligns across 9 bases. The V gene end was trimmed by 4 bases and the J gene end by 4 bases; junction bases not matched to a gene: 2. Germline-derived CDR1 and CDR2 are MNHEY and SMNVEV (reference sequence). The CDR3 consists of 13 residues. The CDR3 DNA follows: TGTGCCAGCAGTTACGGGACAGGGTACGAGCAGTACTTC. Its protein product is CASSYGTGYEQYF.

The V call is TRBV7-9, the J call TRBJ1-2, with 9 bases aligning to TRBD1. V dropped 4 bases and J dropped 2; count of bases not matched to a gene: 2. The CDR3 totals 14 residues. The germline CDR1 and CDR2 sequences are SEHNR and FQNEAQ (reference sequence). CDR3 amino acids: CASSSDRGNYGYTF. In DNA, the CDR3 is TGTGCCAGCAGCTCGGACAGGGGCAACTATGGCTACACCTTC.

The CDR3 is CASSPLTATNEKLFF. The CDR3 region has the DNA TGTGCCAGCAGCCCCCTCACGGCAACTAATGAAAAACTGTTTTTT. The chain recombines TRBV7-9 with TRBJ1-4; D gene ambiguous. Germline V CDR1 and CDR2: SEHNR, FQNEAQ (reference sequence). The CDR3 runs 15 residues. Trimming shortened V by 5 bases and J by 0 bases, and 10 bases separated the two germline ends.

The chain uses TRBV27 and TRBJ2-5, with 9 bases matching TRBD1. V lost 3 bases, J lost 5 bases, and 7 bases stayed unmatched. The CDR3 contains 15 residues. Germline assignment: CDR1 MNHEY and CDR2 SMNVEV (reference sequence). CDR3 sequence: CASSFTGGAGETQYF. CDR3 in DNA: TGTGCCAGCAGTTTTACAGGGGGCGCGGGGGAGACCCAGTACTTC.

The chain links TRBV9 to TRBJ2-1; D uncertain. Germline CDR1 reads SGDLS; CDR2 reads YYNGEE. With 0 bases removed from V and 8 bases from J, the gap between germline ends came to 3 bases. The CDR3 is made up of 11 amino acids. The CDR3 DNA reads as TGTGCCAGCAGCGTAGGAGATGAGCAGTTCTTC. It encodes CASSVGDEQFF.

The gene calls are TRBV28 and TRBJ2-5; a weak D match, TRBD1 (6 bases). Trimming removed 2 bases at V and 5 bases at J, with 18 bases between. CDR3 size: 16 residues. Germline V gene sequence: CDR1 MDHEN, CDR2 SYDVKM. The CDR3 loop is CASSLGGTQGFETQYF. The CDR3 DNA follows: TGTGCCAGCAGTTTAGGGGGAACACAGGGATTTGAGACCCAGTACTTC.